This T cell receptor beta chain was captured by sequencing in a study of identical twins. The cDNA had a unique molecular identifier and a template-switch universal primer site. TCRdb reprocessed the 5' RACE reads with MiXCR, giving one entry per CDR3 protein. This table has about 250,000 distinct CDR3 sequences, approximately 8% appearing once. Study observations and caveats: Surplus twin overlap in beta out-of-frame sequences was less pronounced. Insertions ran lower in abundant cord blood beta clonotypes, though not in memory repertoires.

This clonotype was seen only a few times. Its target is not known. These data were likewise used in another study, on yellow fever vaccine responses in identical twins.

The sample consisted of CD8+ T cells sorted from blood. The TCR was taken from a woman aged 18-29 years in good health.

CDR3 sequence: CASSTPRPEAFF. In DNA, the CDR3 is TGTGCCAGCAGCACCCCCCGTCCTGAAGCTTTCTTT. This sequence joins TRBV7-9 and TRBJ1-1; D is ambiguous. The CDR3 is 12 amino acids. Germline V CDR1 and CDR2: SEHNR, FQNEAQ (reference sequence). The V end was cut by 5 bases, the J end by 6 bases, with 10 bases between.